A single sample is the source of the 13 T cell receptor beta chains below, sequenced in a study of early T cells in non-severe SARS-CoV-2 infection. MiXCR, applied by TCRdb to the 5' RACE reads, yields one record per CDR3 protein. The sample has 80,000 to 100,000 distinct CDR3 sequences, about 15% seen once; the top ten hold around 5.8%. The material sequenced was whole blood. These receptors were taken from an adult who was a healthcare worker with PCR-confirmed SARS-CoV-2 infection or an uninfected control (not recorded which).

The gene calls are TRBV12-3 or TRBV12-4 and TRBJ2-7; possible D gene TRBD2, 6 bases. The CDR3 consists of 15 residues. V lost 2 bases, J lost 4 bases, and 15 bases lay in between. The DNA for the CDR3 is TGTGCCAGCAGTTTATATGCCCACGGAGGGTACGAGCAGTACTTC. It specifies CASSLYAHGGYEQYF.

There are many counts of this clonotype. V usage is TRBV6-2 or TRBV6-3 and J usage is TRBJ1-1; possibly TRBD1 for D (6 bases). Trimming took off 6 bases at V and 6 bases at J, with 20 bases between the two ends. The CDR3 spans 15 residues. Germline assignment: CDR1 MNHEY and CDR2 SVGEGT. The CDR3 DNA follows: TGTGCCAGCAGCTCTCACCGGGGGACAATGCCTGAAGCTTTCTTT. This encodes CASSSHRGTMPEAFF.

This chain joins TRBV6-5 and TRBJ1-1, with TRBD1 identical over 7 bases. Per germline, CDR1 MNHEY and CDR2 SVGAGI. The CDR3 is 15 residues long. The ends lost 5 bases at V and 0 bases at J; junction bases unmatched: 6. CDR3 in DNA: TGTGCCAGCAGTCAGACAGGGACCTTGAACACTGAAGCTTTCTTT. It codes for CASSQTGTLNTEAFF.

V and J are TRBV7-3 and TRBJ1-6, with D hard to call. Germline values: CDR1 SGHTA, CDR2 FQGTGA. V lost 3 bases to trimming and J lost 8 bases, with 8 bases between them. The CDR3 covers 13 residues. The CDR3 here is CASSLGSDSPLHF. CDR3 DNA: TGTGCCAGCAGCTTGGGGAGTGATTCACCCCTCCACTTT.

This clonotype has more than one count but fewer than ten. The chain employs TRBV6-2 or TRBV6-3 and TRBJ2-1; D perhaps matches TRBD1 (6 bases). V lost 4 bases and J 12 bases, leaving 16 bases between the germline ends. CDR3 length: 13 residues. Germline V gives CDR1 MNHEY, CDR2 SVGEGT. CDR3 residues: CASSWTAFLGQFF. The DNA for the CDR3 is TGTGCCAGCAGTTGGACAGCCTTCTTAGGGCAGTTCTTC.

This clonotype turned up a few times. The V and J genes are TRBV29-1 and TRBJ2-1; 10 bases match TRBD2. With 4 bases clipped from V and 3 bases from J, the junction kept 9 bases outside the gene matches. This CDR3 has 16 amino acids. The germline V gene has CDR1 SQVTM and CDR2 ANQGSEA. Written as DNA, the CDR3 is TGCAGCGTTGCTGGGCGAGCGGGGGGGGTCTACAATGAGCAGTTCTTC. Translation: CSVAGRAGGVYNEQFF.

This clonotype was observed at least ten times. The rearrangement links TRBV6-6 to TRBJ1-2; 7 positions agree with TRBD1. Per germline, CDR1 MNHNY and CDR2 SVGAGI (reference sequence). The CDR3 contains 15 residues. Trimming removed 0 bases from V and 6 bases from J; junction bases left unmatched: 7. The CDR3 region has the DNA TGTGCCAGCAGTTACTCCCAGACAGGGAGCCATGGCTACACCTTC. Translating it yields CASSYSQTGSHGYTF.

A few counts support this clonotype. The V gene is TRBV29-1, the J gene TRBJ2-2; weak D call: TRBD2 (5 bases). V shed 3 bases and J shed 1 base, with 9 bases lying between them. This CDR3 spans 14 amino acids. Germline V gives CDR1 SQVTM, CDR2 ANQGSEA. CDR3 residues: CSVDFRGNTGELFF. The CDR3 DNA follows: TGCAGCGTTGATTTCCGGGGGAACACCGGGGAGCTGTTTTTT.

The chain couples TRBV4-2 to TRBJ2-1, with TRBD2 matching 8 bases. The CDR3 consists of 16 residues. J lost 2 bases, V lost 0 bases, and 3 bases had no gene match. Germline-derived CDR1 and CDR2 are LGHNA and YNFKEQ. The CDR3 DNA sequence: TGTGCCAGCAGCCAAGAAGCGACTAGCGCCTACAATGAGCAGTTCTTC. It is translated as CASSQEATSAYNEQFF.

The rearrangement joins TRBV2 to TRBJ1-4, with 9 positions matching TRBD1. Trimming at V came to 11 bases and at J to 11 bases, leaving 12 bases not matched to a gene. The CDR3 has 13 amino acids. Looked up from germline, CDR1 is SNHLY and CDR2 is FYNNEI. CDR3 in amino acids: CAGRGTGMDKLFF. In nucleotides, the CDR3 is TGTGCCGGCCGGGGGACAGGGATGGACAAACTGTTTTTT.

The V and J genes are TRBV28 and TRBJ2-7; 7 bases are a match to TRBD1. The V segment lost 4 bases and the J segment 4 bases; nucleotides outside the gene matches: 10. From germline, CDR1 is MDHEN and CDR2 SYDVKM. The CDR3 has 15 residues. The CDR3 sequence: CASSWSRDSIYEQYF. CDR3 DNA: TGTGCCAGCAGTTGGAGCCGGGACAGTATTTACGAGCAGTACTTC.

This clonotype has a handful of counts. The chain is built from TRBV24-1 and TRBJ2-2; D gene unclear. CDR3 length equals 14 residues. The germline gives CDR1 KGHDR, CDR2 SFDVKD. V gave up 4 bases and J gave up 2 bases, with 7 bases separating them. CDR3 in DNA: TGTGCCACCAGTGAAAATATCAACACCGGGGAGCTGTTTTTT. Translation gives CATSENINTGELFF.

Ten or more counts support this clonotype. V and J are TRBV6-9 and TRBJ1-4; D remains ambiguous. Trimming left V 5 bases short and J 0 bases short, with 19 bases between. This CDR3 has 18 residues. CDR1 is MNHGY, CDR2 SVAAGI, per germline. This CDR3 reads CASSPLGPSYATNEKLFF. The CDR3 coding sequence is TGTGCCAGCAGTCCGTTGGGCCCCTCCTATGCAACTAATGAAAAACTGTTTTTT.